The source of this TCR beta chain is a study of blood T cell repertoires in COVID-19. Study-level background: The analysed material was cDNA or gDNA that came from T cells, B-cell-depleted T cells, or PBMCs.

The CDR3 sequence is 13 residues long. The V gene lost 7 bases and the J gene lost 4 bases, with 11 bases spanning the gap. Germline assignment: CDR1 MNHEY and CDR2 SMNVEV (reference sequence). Using immunoSEQ multiplex PCR, the repertoire was profiled, and TCRdb retains in-frame clones only, with some absent. Of tens of thousands of clones in the sample, around 87% are singletons; the top ten hold roughly 15%. The sample was peripheral blood. This TCR came from a human donor in a cohort sampled during active COVID-19. The J gene is TRBJ1-3, the V gene TRBV27; possible D gene TRBD1, 6 bases. CDR3 bases: TGTGCCAGCATCCCAGGGGACGGAAACACCATATATTTT. This sequence encodes CASIPGDGNTIYF.